This record covers a single T cell receptor (beta chain). All enrollees were roughly 18 to 90 years old and from about 24 US areas. Recovery meant two consecutive negative NP/OP PCR tests, professional clearance, or resolved symptoms. The sample is drawn from a study of blood T cell repertoires in COVID-19. Across the study: Acute-phase and convalescent COVID-19 samples originated in the United States, Italy and Spain.

V was clipped by 3 bases and J by 4 bases, with 9 bases between them. The CDR3 length is 14 residues. From germline, CDR1 is MNHNS and CDR2 SASEGT. Method: immunoSEQ multiplex PCR; TCRdb's copy keeps in-frame clones and lacks some. The top ten hold roughly 0.66% of the sample, which has some 430,000 clones, 90% seen once. The source material was PBMCs or T cells enriched from blood (not recorded which). The clonotype originates from a man aged 18 to 30 who had recovered from COVID-19. The chain is built from TRBV6-1 and TRBJ2-2; perhaps TRBD2 as D (5 bases). CDR3: CASSEDSPTGELFF. CDR3 bases: TGTGCCAGCAGTGAGGACTCACCCACCGGGGAGCTGTTTTTT.